The sequence of this TCR beta chain was determined in a study of T-cell reconstitution after alpha-beta-depleted transplantation in children. Study-wide findings and caveats: The authors attributed T-cell counts and diversity one year after transplant mostly to newly produced T cells. There were some patients whose high TCRbeta diversity at day 60 came from surviving recipient T cells and thymic progenitors. About two months after transplant, alpha-beta T cells reportedly came from several hundred expanded graft clones.

The germline V gene encodes CDR1 MNHEY and CDR2 SVGAGI. The CDR3 length is 17 residues. Trimming left V 0 bases short and J 4 bases short, with 18 bases between. The library targeted TCRbeta and was prepared with unique molecular identifiers. One entry per CDR3 protein results from TCRdb running MiXCR on the PCR reads. The sample contains about 580,000 distinct CDR3 sequences, more than 20% of which appear only once. This clonotype was detected only a few times. The target antigen is unknown. The chain carries TRBV6-5 and TRBJ2-5; unclear D gene. The TCR comes from a boy in the first two years of life who had a stem cell transplant for acute myeloid leukemia, so the T cells may come from the graft donor. Specimen: PBMCs, mostly from graft donor cells, collected 360 days after TCRalphabeta/CD19-depleted stem cell transplant. The CDR3 nucleotides read TGTGCCAGCAGTTACTCAACTCACTTCGGGCGCGGAGAGACCCAGTACTTC. Translation: CASSYSTHFGRGETQYF.